This TCR beta chain was sequenced for a study of regulatory T cells in long-lasting Graves disease. General study results and limits: Persistent patients shared more public clonotypes (under 3,000) than newly diagnosed patients (around 1,000).

Assembly of TCR beta libraries relied on iRepertoire HTBI primers together with Arm-PCR of CDR3 regions. Each CDR3 protein is one row after TCRdb ran MiXCR on the multiplex PCR reads. The table lists approximately 690,000 distinct CDR3 sequences, around 30% of them singletons. The germline V gene encodes CDR1 ENHRY and CDR2 SYGVKD. V trimming: 2 bases; J trimming: 2 bases; junction bases outside the gene matches: 14. The CDR3 loop spans 18 amino acids. This clonotype was seen many times. Its target is not known. As for time point: persistent/refractory GD, antithyroid drugs over 5 years with positive TRAb. PBMC-extracted RNA yielded the TCR library. An endocrinology department in Xi'an, China, supplied the patients.

The specimen was peripheral blood mononuclear cells (PBMCs), collected when the disease was refractory, from a patient treated with antithyroid drugs. This TCR was sampled from a female donor with Graves disease. The chain carries TRBV10-3 and TRBJ2-5; 7 bases are a match to TRBD2. As DNA, the CDR3 is TGTGCCATCAGTGAGCGATCAGGAGGGACTACCACTCAAGAGACCCAGTACTTC. Protein sequence: CAISERSGGTTTQETQYF.